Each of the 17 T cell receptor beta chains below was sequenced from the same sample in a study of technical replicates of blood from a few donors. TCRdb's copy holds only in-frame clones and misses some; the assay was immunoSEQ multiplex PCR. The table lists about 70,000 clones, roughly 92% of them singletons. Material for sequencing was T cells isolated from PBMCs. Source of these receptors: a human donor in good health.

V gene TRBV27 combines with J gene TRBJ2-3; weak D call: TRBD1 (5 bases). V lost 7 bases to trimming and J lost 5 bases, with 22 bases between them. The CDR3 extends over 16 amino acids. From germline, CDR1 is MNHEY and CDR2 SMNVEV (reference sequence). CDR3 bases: TGTGCCAGCACCTTAACTCTACAGGCAGCTGGAGATACGCAGTATTTT. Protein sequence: CASTLTLQAAGDTQYF.

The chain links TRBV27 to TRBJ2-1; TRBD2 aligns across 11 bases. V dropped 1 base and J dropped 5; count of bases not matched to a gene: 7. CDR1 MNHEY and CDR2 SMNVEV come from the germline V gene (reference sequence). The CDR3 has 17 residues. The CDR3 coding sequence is TGTGCCAGCAGTTTATTGACTAGCGGGATCCCAGACAATGAGCAGTTCTTC. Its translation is CASSLLTSGIPDNEQFF.

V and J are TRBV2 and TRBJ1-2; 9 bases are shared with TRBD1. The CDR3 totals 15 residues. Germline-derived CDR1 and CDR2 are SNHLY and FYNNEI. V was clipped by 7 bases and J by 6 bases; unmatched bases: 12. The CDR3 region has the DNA TGTGCCAGCACTCTCCAATGGGGGACAGGGAATGGCTACACCTTC. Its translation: CASTLQWGTGNGYTF.

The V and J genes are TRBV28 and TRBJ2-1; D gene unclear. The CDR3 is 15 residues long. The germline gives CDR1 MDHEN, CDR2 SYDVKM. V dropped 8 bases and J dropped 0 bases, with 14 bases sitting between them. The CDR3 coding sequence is TGTGCCAGCTTAACCCTAGTAACCTCCTACAATGAGCAGTTCTTC. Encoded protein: CASLTLVTSYNEQFF.

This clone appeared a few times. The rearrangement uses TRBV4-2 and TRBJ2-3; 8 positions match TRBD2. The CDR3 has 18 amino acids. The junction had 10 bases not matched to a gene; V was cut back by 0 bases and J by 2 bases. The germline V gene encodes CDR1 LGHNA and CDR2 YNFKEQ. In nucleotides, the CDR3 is TGTGCCAGCAGCCAAGAAGTCAGGCTAGCGGGTTACACAGATACGCAGTATTTT. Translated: CASSQEVRLAGYTDTQYF.

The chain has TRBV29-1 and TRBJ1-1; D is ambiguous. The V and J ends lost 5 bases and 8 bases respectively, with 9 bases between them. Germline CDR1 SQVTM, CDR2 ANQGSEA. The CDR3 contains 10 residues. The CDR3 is CSVKAREAFF. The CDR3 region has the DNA TGCAGCGTTAAGGCCAGGGAAGCTTTCTTT.

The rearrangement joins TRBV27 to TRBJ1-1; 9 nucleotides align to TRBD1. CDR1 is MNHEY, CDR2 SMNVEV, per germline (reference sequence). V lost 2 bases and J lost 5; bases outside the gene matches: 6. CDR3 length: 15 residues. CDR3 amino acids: CASSLGGTGYTEAFF. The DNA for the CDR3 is TGTGCCAGCAGTTTAGGAGGGACAGGGTATACTGAAGCTTTCTTT.

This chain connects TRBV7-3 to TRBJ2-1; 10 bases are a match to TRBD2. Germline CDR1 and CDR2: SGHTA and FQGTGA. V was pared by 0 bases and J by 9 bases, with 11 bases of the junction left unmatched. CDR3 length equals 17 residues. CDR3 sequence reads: CASSLTRTLAGKGEQFF. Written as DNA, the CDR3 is TGTGCCAGCAGCTTAACAAGGACACTAGCGGGAAAGGGTGAGCAGTTCTTC.

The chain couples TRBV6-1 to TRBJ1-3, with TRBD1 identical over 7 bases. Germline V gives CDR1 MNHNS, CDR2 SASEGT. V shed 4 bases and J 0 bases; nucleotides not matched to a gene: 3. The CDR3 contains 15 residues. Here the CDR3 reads CASSGGTVSGNTIYF. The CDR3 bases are TGTGCCAGCAGTGGTGGGACAGTCTCTGGAAACACCATATATTTT.

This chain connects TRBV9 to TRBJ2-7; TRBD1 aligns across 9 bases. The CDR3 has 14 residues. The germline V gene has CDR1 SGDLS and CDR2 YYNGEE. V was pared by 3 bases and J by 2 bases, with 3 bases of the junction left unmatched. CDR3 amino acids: CASSAGQGPYEQYF. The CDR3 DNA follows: TGTGCCAGCAGCGCGGGACAGGGCCCCTACGAGCAGTACTTC.

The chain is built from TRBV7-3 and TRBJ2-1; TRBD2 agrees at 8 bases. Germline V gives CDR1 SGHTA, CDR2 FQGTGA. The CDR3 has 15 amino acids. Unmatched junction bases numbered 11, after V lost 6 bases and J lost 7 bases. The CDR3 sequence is CASRVNPGLVNEQFF. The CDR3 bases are TGTGCCAGCAGAGTAAACCCGGGACTAGTGAATGAGCAGTTCTTC.

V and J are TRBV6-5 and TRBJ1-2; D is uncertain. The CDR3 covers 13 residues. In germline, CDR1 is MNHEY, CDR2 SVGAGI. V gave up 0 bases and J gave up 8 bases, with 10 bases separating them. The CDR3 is CASSYSRGKGYTF. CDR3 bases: TGTGCCAGCAGTTACTCGAGAGGGAAGGGCTACACCTTC.

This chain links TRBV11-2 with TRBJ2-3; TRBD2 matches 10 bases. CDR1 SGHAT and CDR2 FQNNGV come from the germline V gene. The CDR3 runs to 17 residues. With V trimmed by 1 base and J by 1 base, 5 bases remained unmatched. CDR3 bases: TGTGCCAGCAGCTTAGTGACCCTAGCGGGAGGCACAGATACGCAGTATTTT. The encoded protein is CASSLVTLAGGTDTQYF. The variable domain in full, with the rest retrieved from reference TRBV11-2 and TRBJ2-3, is EAGVAQSPRYKIIEKRQSVAFWCNPISGHATLYWYQQILGQGPKLLIQFQNNGVVDDSQLPKDRFSAERLKGVDSTLKIQPAKLEDSAVYLCASSLVTLAGGTDTQYFGPGTRLTVL.

CDR3 in amino acids: CSARTSGGYEQYF. CDR3 coding DNA: TGCAGCGCTCGGACTAGCGGGGGTTATGAGCAGTACTTC. The chain recombines TRBV29-1 with TRBJ2-7; 13 positions agree with TRBD2. The CDR3 consists of 13 residues. Germline V CDR1 and CDR2: SQVTM, ANQGSEA. The V segment lost 7 bases and the J segment 7 bases; nucleotides outside the gene matches: 7.

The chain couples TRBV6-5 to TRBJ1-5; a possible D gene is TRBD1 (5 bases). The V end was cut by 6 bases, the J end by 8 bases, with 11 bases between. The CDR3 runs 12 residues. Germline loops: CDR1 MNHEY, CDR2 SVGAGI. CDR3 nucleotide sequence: TGTGCCAGCAGCCCAGGGAATGAGCCCCAGCATTTT. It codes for CASSPGNEPQHF.

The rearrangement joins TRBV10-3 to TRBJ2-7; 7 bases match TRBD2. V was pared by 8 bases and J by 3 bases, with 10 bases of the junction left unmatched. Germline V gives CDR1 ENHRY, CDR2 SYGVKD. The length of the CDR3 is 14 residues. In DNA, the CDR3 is TGTGCCATCGCCCGGGAGGCGGGTCTCTACGAGCAGTACTTC. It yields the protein CAIAREAGLYEQYF.

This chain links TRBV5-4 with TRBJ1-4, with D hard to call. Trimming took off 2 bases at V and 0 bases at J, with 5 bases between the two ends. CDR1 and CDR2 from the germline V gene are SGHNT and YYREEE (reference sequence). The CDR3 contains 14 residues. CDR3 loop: CASSFYATNEKLFF. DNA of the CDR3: TGTGCCAGCAGCTTCTACGCAACTAATGAAAAACTGTTTTTT.